This TCR beta chain was captured by sequencing in a study of Graves' ophthalmopathy and Graves' hyperthyroidism. RNA transcripts provided the template for amplifying TCR beta CDR3 regions. Second-round multiplex PCR came after a first-round RT-PCR that employed HTBI primers. One entry per CDR3 protein, called by TCRdb with MiXCR from the multiplex PCR reads. The sample has hundreds of thousands of distinct CDR3 sequences; 15% are singletons. Findings and caveats of the study: Most expanded clonotypes in thyroid above 0.001 frequency also showed up in blood. Separation of ophthalmopathy from stable hyperthyroidism was achieved by a 13-signature model, at 85% to 90% sensitivity and approximately 84% specificity.

This clonotype showed up many times. Its antigen is as yet unknown. Only newly diagnosed hyperthyroidism patients aged 18 to 65, with under 2 months' duration, were enrolled. Clinical symptoms, serum thyroxine, TRAb, thyroid ultrasound and orbital computed tomography determined diagnosis. V was trimmed by 6 bases and J by 6 bases, leaving 15 bases between them. The CDR3 has 14 residues. The clonotype was recovered from a woman younger than 35 with stable Graves' hyperthyroidism. The sample consisted of peripheral blood. This chain joins TRBV12-3 or TRBV12-4 and TRBJ1-5; tentative D call: TRBD1 (5 bases). CDR3 amino acids: CASSDTGGGQPQHF. The CDR3 DNA follows: TGTGCCAGCAGCGATACTGGGGGTGGTCAGCCCCAGCATTTT.